This entry is about one T cell receptor (beta chain). Its antigen remains unidentified. These data originate in a study of CD8+ T cells in alopecia areata. Reverse transcription of extracted RNA yielded cDNA, which provided the sequencing template. Profiled with immunoSEQ multiplex PCR; TCRdb holds only in-frame clones, not every one. The data hold approximately 58,000 clones, with 44% observed a single time. There are 17 residues in the CDR3. The V gene's germline CDR1 is SGHAT and CDR2 FQNNGV. Trimming stripped 2 bases from V and 3 bases from J, with 18 bases between. Study results and limitations: Lesional tissue from the scalp (especially in alopecia totalis/universalis) showed higher clonality than normal scalp. Unlike in mice, where it was clearer, TCR sharing across patients was less clear, possibly HLA-related.

Sample: NKG2D-low CD8+ T cells sorted from blood. This chain uses TRBV11-2 with TRBJ2-3; D possibly corresponds to TRBD1 (5 bases). This TCR was recovered from a human donor with alopecia areata. CDR3 coding DNA: TGTGCCAGCAGCTTACTAGGGGTGGATCGAACAACAGATACGCAGTATTTT. It encodes CASSLLGVDRTTDTQYF.